This is a list of T cell receptor beta chains from one sample in a study of technical replicates of blood from a few donors. Assay: immunoSEQ multiplex PCR; the TCRdb copy retains only in-frame clones and omits some. This table has some 100,000 clones, approximately 96% appearing once. Sequences were obtained from T cells isolated from PBMCs. The receptors were gathered from a human donor in good health. CDR3s include the opening cysteine and the closing phenylalanine or tryptophan. A D gene is named only where the DNA matches it firmly. A row's size may be missing; if present it is once, few, many or a size class.

clone size | J gene | D gene | V gene | CDR3 protein | CDR3 DNA
- | TRBJ1-2 | TRBD1 | TRBV11-2 | CASSLVALGTATDGYTF | TGTGCCAGCAGCTTAGTAGCGTTGGGGACAGCAACAGATGGCTACACCTTC
- | TRBJ1-2 | TRBD1 | TRBV4-1 | CASRPPGQGSNSYGYTF | TGCGCCAGCAGACCGCCGGGACAGGGTTCAAATTCCTATGGCTACACCTTC
- | TRBJ1-4 | TRBD1 | TRBV4-1 | CASSQVGFGTGDEKLFF | TGCGCCAGCAGCCAAGTAGGATTCGGGACAGGGGATGAAAAACTGTTTTTT
- | TRBJ2-7 | - | TRBV12-2 | CASRLRPGSSYEQYF | TGTGCAAGTCGCTTAAGGCCCGGGAGCTCCTACGAGCAGTACTTC
- | TRBJ2-5 | TRBD2 | TRBV19 | CASSMGLAGETQYF | TGTGCCAGTAGTATGGGGCTAGCGGGAGAGACCCAGTACTTC
- | TRBJ1-4 | - | TRBV7-9 | CASSPRTATTNEKLFF | TGTGCCAGCAGCCCCCGCACAGCCACAACTAATGAAAAACTGTTTTTT
once | TRBJ2-3 | TRBD1 | TRBV6-5 | CASSHRGPGDTQYF | TGTGCCAGCAGTCACAGGGGGCCGGGAGATACGCAGTATTTT
- | TRBJ2-1 | TRBD2 | TRBV5-5 | CASSFLSGNSYNEQFF | TGTGCCAGCAGCTTCTTGAGCGGGAACTCCTACAATGAGCAGTTCTTC
- | TRBJ2-1 | - | TRBV7-3 | CASSLTRGLNNEQFF | TGTGCCAGCAGCTTAACGAGGGGACTGAATAATGAGCAGTTCTTC
once | TRBJ2-3 | TRBD2 | TRBV29-1 | CSTVGLAGNTDTQYF | TGCAGCACCGTAGGACTAGCGGGAAACACAGATACGCAGTATTTT
once | TRBJ2-7 | TRBD1 | TRBV4-1 | CASSAGGFEQYF | TGCGCCAGCAGCGCAGGGGGCTTCGAGCAGTACTTC
- | TRBJ1-1 | TRBD1 | TRBV6-1 | CASSDLGQGAEAFF | TGTGCCAGCAGTGATTTAGGCCAGGGGGCTGAAGCTTTCTTT
- | TRBJ2-7 | - | TRBV4-2 | CASSQRGAIVYEQYF | TGTGCCAGCAGCCAACGGGGGGCCATAGTATACGAGCAGTACTTC
- | TRBJ1-2 | TRBD1 | TRBV4-1 | CASSQSPWDRFYGYTF | TGCGCCAGCAGCCAATCTCCATGGGACAGGTTCTATGGCTACACCTTC
- | TRBJ2-7 | TRBD1 | TRBV10-1 | CASSESRQGHYNEQYF | TGCGCCAGCAGTGAGTCGAGACAGGGACACTACAACGAGCAGTACTTC
- | TRBJ2-2 | TRBD2 | TRBV28 | CASSLTLAGDNTGELFF | TGTGCCAGCAGTTTAACCCTAGCGGGAGACAACACCGGGGAGCTGTTTTTT
- | TRBJ2-2 | - | TRBV29-1 | CSAARDANTGELFF | TGCAGCGCCGCGCGGGACGCGAACACCGGGGAGCTGTTTTTT
- | TRBJ2-7 | TRBD1 | TRBV2 | CASTAGQGPYEQYF | TGTGCCAGCACCGCGGGACAGGGTCCCTACGAGCAGTACTTC
- | TRBJ1-5 | TRBD1 | TRBV27 | CASSGGTGEQPQHF | TGTGCCAGCAGTGGCGGGACAGGGGAACAGCCCCAGCATTTT
- | TRBJ2-7 | - | TRBV2 | CASSLRETYEQYF | TGTGCCAGCAGTCTACGGGAGACCTACGAGCAGTACTTC
- | TRBJ2-1 | TRBD2 | TRBV4-1 | CASSLNGEAGGPRDEQFF | TGCGCCAGCAGCCTCAATGGAGAAGCGGGAGGGCCTAGGGATGAGCAGTTCTTC
- | TRBJ1-1 | TRBD1 | TRBV11-1 | CASSLGDRGWNTEAFF | TGTGCCAGCAGCTTAGGGGACAGGGGATGGAACACTGAAGCTTTCTTT
once | TRBJ2-2 | - | TRBV7-6 | CASSLFFTGGELFF | TGTGCCAGCAGCTTATTTTTTACCGGCGGGGAGCTGTTTTTT
- | TRBJ2-5 | TRBD1 | TRBV15 | CATSEQRDRGPETQYF | TGTGCCACCAGCGAACAACGGGACAGGGGGCCAGAGACCCAGTACTTC
- | TRBJ2-5 | - | TRBV21-1 | CASSLGTPRGETQYF | TGTGCCAGCAGCTTGGGTACCCCCCGGGGAGAGACCCAGTACTTC
- | TRBJ2-5 | TRBD2 | TRBV29-1 | CSVGWRGYQETQYF | TGCAGCGTGGGATGGCGGGGGTACCAAGAGACCCAGTACTTC
- | TRBJ2-1 | TRBD2 | TRBV19 | CASSTQAGGPQFF | TGTGCCAGTAGTACTCAGGCGGGAGGTCCACAGTTCTTC
- | TRBJ2-3 | TRBD2 | TRBV6-5 | CASGGLAGAADTQYF | TGTGCCAGCGGGGGATTAGCGGGAGCGGCGGATACGCAGTATTTT
- | TRBJ2-3 | - | TRBV2 | CASSPSLPVDTQYF | TGTGCCAGCAGTCCCTCTCTCCCGGTAGATACGCAGTATTTT
- | TRBJ2-3 | TRBD2 | TRBV5-1 | CASSLEGLAGGRYTQYF | TGCGCCAGCAGCTTGGAGGGACTAGCGGGAGGTCGTTATACGCAGTATTTT
- | TRBJ2-1 | TRBD2 | TRBV7-9 | CASSPTSTSGGPEQFF | TGTGCCAGCAGCCCGACCTCGACTAGCGGGGGCCCTGAGCAGTTCTTC
- | TRBJ2-1 | TRBD1 | TRBV5-1 | CASSWGDRDNEQFF | TGCGCCAGCAGCTGGGGGGACAGGGATAATGAGCAGTTCTTC
- | TRBJ2-7 | TRBD2 | TRBV5-4 | CASSFRGGPDYEQYF | TGTGCCAGCAGCTTTCGGGGGGGACCAGACTACGAGCAGTACTTC
- | TRBJ1-1 | - | TRBV4-2 | CASSQVVDRPTEAFF | TGTGCCAGCAGCCAAGTGGTTGACAGACCTACTGAAGCTTTCTTT
- | TRBJ2-7 | - | TRBV28 | CASRPGGTYEQYF | TGTGCCAGCAGACCTGGAGGAACCTACGAGCAGTACTTC
once | TRBJ1-3 | - | TRBV6-1 | CASSELLGQSSGNTIYF | TGTGCCAGCAGTGAACTCTTGGGGCAGAGCTCTGGAAACACCATATATTTT
- | TRBJ2-2 | - | TRBV11-1 | CASSLAMGVRGGTGELFF | TGTGCCAGCAGCTTAGCCATGGGTGTCCGGGGTGGAACCGGGGAGCTGTTTTTT